This entry lists 21 T cell receptor beta chains sequenced from one sample in a study of blood T cell repertoires in COVID-19. TCRdb's table, derived via immunoSEQ multiplex PCR, lists solely in-frame clones and lacks some. The sample yields about 140,000 clones, about nine tenths seen once. Sequencing was done on a sample of peripheral blood. Receptor source: a human donor with COVID-19, enrolled during active disease. The donor label of this sample is uncertain.

The V and J genes are TRBV27 and TRBJ2-7, with 14 bases aligning to TRBD2. The CDR3 contains 16 residues. The trim removed 3 bases at V and 5 bases at J, leaving 6 bases unmatched. Per the germline V gene, CDR1 is MNHEY and CDR2 is SMNVEV (reference sequence). The CDR3 nucleotides read TGTGCCAGCAGTTTTCAGGGACTAGCGGGAGCTCACGAGCAGTACTTC. It translates to CASSFQGLAGAHEQYF.

This clone showed up just once. This chain connects TRBV6-5 to TRBJ2-1, with 10 bases identical to TRBD2. The CDR3 has 16 residues. Germline V gene data show CDR1 as MNHEY and CDR2 as SVGAGI. Losses at the gene ends were 0 bases for V and 3 bases for J; bases not matched to a gene: 2. The CDR3 sequence: CASSYSRTSGYNEQFF. DNA of the CDR3: TGTGCCAGCAGTTACTCCCGGACTAGCGGCTACAATGAGCAGTTCTTC.

This clone was detected once. The V gene is TRBV5-4, the J gene TRBJ2-5; the match to TRBD2 covers 12 bases. The germline V gene encodes CDR1 SGHNT and CDR2 YYREEE (reference sequence). The CDR3 loop spans 15 amino acids. V trimming: 1 base; J trimming: 3 bases; junction bases outside the gene matches: 1. CDR3 protein: CASSLRTSGEETQYF. CDR3 bases: TGTGCCAGCAGCTTGCGGACTAGCGGGGAAGAGACCCAGTACTTC.

This chain connects TRBV6-5 to TRBJ1-5; the D is unclear. The V and J ends lost 6 bases and 5 bases respectively, with 8 bases between them. From germline, CDR1 is MNHEY and CDR2 SVGAGI. The CDR3 sequence is 12 residues long. CDR3 nucleotide sequence: TGTGCCAGCAGCCGAGGAGATCAGCCCCAGCATTTT. Translation gives CASSRGDQPQHF.

This CDR3 reads CASSLTRLGTGGSEAFF. Here the CDR3 DNA reads TGTGCCAGCAGCTTAACCAGGTTGGGGACAGGCGGTTCTGAAGCTTTCTTT. The chain has TRBV7-2 and TRBJ1-1; the match to TRBD1 covers 8 bases. With 2 bases clipped from V and 6 bases from J, the junction kept 14 bases outside the gene matches. CDR1 and CDR2 (germline): SGHTA, FQGNSA. This CDR3 spans 17 amino acids.

The chain is built from TRBV5-1 and TRBJ1-1; D is perhaps TRBD1 (5 bases). Looked up from germline, CDR1 is SGHRS and CDR2 is YFSETQ. Trimming cost V 4 bases and J 11 bases, with 18 bases left between them. The CDR3 is 13 residues long. In DNA form, the CDR3 reads TGCGCCAGCAGCCCTGGGGGGGACCTGGGCGCTTTCTTT. It codes for CASSPGGDLGAFF.

The chain employs TRBV5-1 and TRBJ2-7; D not resolved. Germline lookup yields CDR1 SGHRS and CDR2 YFSETQ. The ends were cut back, 0 bases at V and 2 bases at J, with 6 bases in the middle. The CDR3 has 13 residues. The CDR3 spells CASSLDTTYEQYF. The CDR3 DNA reads as TGCGCCAGCAGCTTGGACACCACCTACGAGCAGTACTTC.

Note on this clone: This specimen includes other DNA sequences encoding the same CDR3. V gene TRBV27 combines with J gene TRBJ2-7; no clear D. In germline, CDR1 is MNHEY, CDR2 SMNVEV (reference sequence). The V gene lost 5 bases and the J gene lost 0 bases, with 11 bases spanning the gap. This CDR3 is built from 14 residues. CDR3 coding DNA: TGTGCCAGCAGTCCCGTGACGGGCTCCTACGAGCAGTACTTC. Amino acids: CASSPVTGSYEQYF.

The CDR3 protein is CASSLAGGYTEAFF. CDR3 sequence (DNA): TGCGCCAGCAGCTTGGCCGGGGGATACACTGAAGCTTTCTTT. This chain uses TRBV5-1 with TRBJ1-1, with D possibly being TRBD1 (5 bases). CDR1 and CDR2 (germline): SGHRS, YFSETQ. Trimming took 0 bases from V and 3 from J, leaving 9 bases between them. This CDR3 has 14 amino acids.

V usage is TRBV5-5 and J usage is TRBJ2-6; D perhaps matches TRBD1 (5 bases). This CDR3 has 16 amino acids. From germline, CDR1 is SGHKS and CDR2 YYEKEE (reference sequence). Between the trimmed V and J ends, which lost 1 base and 0 bases, there was a span of 8 bases. CDR3 in amino acids: CASSLMTDSGANVLTF. The CDR3 nucleotides are TGTGCCAGCAGCTTGATGACAGACTCTGGGGCCAACGTCCTGACTTTC.

This sequence joins TRBV12-5 and TRBJ2-7; 7 bases map to TRBD1. CDR1 LGHNT and CDR2 FRNRAP come from the germline V gene. The CDR3 loop spans 14 amino acids. Unmatched junction bases numbered 5, after V lost 3 bases and J lost 3 bases. The CDR3 loop reads CASGLGGSSYEQYF. The CDR3 nucleotides read TGTGCTAGTGGTTTAGGGGGCTCTAGCTACGAGCAGTACTTC. The variable domain in full, completed from reference TRBV12-5 and TRBJ2-7, reads DARVTQTPRHKVTEMGQEVTMRCQPILGHNTVFWYRQTMMQGLELLAYFRNRAPLDDSGMPKDRFSAEMPDATLATLKIQPSEPRDSAVYFCASGLGGSSYEQYFGPGTRLTVT.

The chain joins TRBV6-4 to TRBJ1-6, with 8 bases matching TRBD1. The germline V gene has CDR1 MRHNA and CDR2 SNTAGT. This CDR3 spans 15 amino acids. V was pared by 6 bases and J by 12 bases, with 13 bases of the junction left unmatched. CDR3 protein: CASRNSNRGFEPLHF. CDR3 in DNA: TGTGCCAGCAGAAACTCCAACAGGGGGTTCGAACCCCTCCACTTT.

The chain carries TRBV11-2 and TRBJ1-4; 11 positions agree with TRBD1. This CDR3 region has 16 residues. Per germline, CDR1 SGHAT and CDR2 FQNNGV. V lost 4 bases to trimming and J lost 6 bases; unmatched junction nucleotides: 7. CDR3 loop: CASSSRGTGGYEKLFF. The CDR3 nucleotides are TGTGCCAGCAGCTCCCGAGGGACAGGGGGGTATGAAAAACTGTTTTTT.

This sequence joins TRBV28 and TRBJ1-2; 8 bases line up with TRBD1. This CDR3 spans 11 amino acids. The germline CDR1 and CDR2 sequences are MDHEN and SYDVKM. Unmatched junction bases numbered 2, after V lost 10 bases and J lost 4 bases. CDR3 bases: TGTGCCACCGGACAGGGCTATGGCTACACCTTC. Its translation is CATGQGYGYTF.

The chain employs TRBV15 and TRBJ1-2; D unclear. The CDR3 loop spans 13 amino acids. Trimming took off 5 bases at V and 1 base at J, with 8 bases between the two ends. CDR1 and CDR2 from the germline V gene are LNHNV and YYDKDF (reference sequence). The CDR3 reads CATSAWSNYGYTF. CDR3 in DNA: TGTGCCACCAGCGCTTGGAGTAACTATGGCTACACCTTC.

The chain links TRBV30 to TRBJ2-1; 8 nucleotides line up with TRBD2. The CDR3 contains 14 residues. Germline V gene data show CDR1 as GTSNPN and CDR2 as SVGIG (reference sequence). With V trimmed by 4 bases and J by 8 bases, 10 bases remained unmatched. CDR3 nucleotide sequence: TGTGCCTGGAATCCGGGGGGGTACTGGCATGAGCAGTTCTTC. It translates to CAWNPGGYWHEQFF.

This clone was seen just once. This sequence joins TRBV19 and TRBJ1-1; 9 bases line up with TRBD1. Germline values: CDR1 LNHDA, CDR2 SQIVND (reference sequence). V shed 6 bases, J shed 0 bases, and the junction held 8 bases outside the gene matches. The CDR3 is 16 amino acids. The CDR3 is CASSLTQGAMNTEAFF. The CDR3 DNA reads as TGTGCCAGTAGCCTTACACAGGGGGCTATGAACACTGAAGCTTTCTTT.

The rearrangement uses TRBV27 and TRBJ1-2; no definite D call. The germline V gene encodes CDR1 MNHEY and CDR2 SMNVEV (reference sequence). The CDR3 sequence is 14 residues long. The germline V and J ends were trimmed by 6 bases and 2 bases, with 13 bases remaining between them. In DNA form, the CDR3 reads TGTGCCAGCAGCATGGACGGGAGAAACTATGGCTACACCTTC. Amino acid sequence: CASSMDGRNYGYTF.

The V and J genes are TRBV19 and TRBJ2-2, with TRBD2 matching over 16 bases. Germline V CDR1 and CDR2: LNHDA, SQIVND (reference sequence). CDR3 length equals 17 residues. The ends lost 4 bases at V and 5 bases at J; junction bases unmatched: 4. CDR3 region: CASSKGLAGGLTGELFF. Written as DNA, the CDR3 is TGTGCCAGTAGTAAGGGACTAGCGGGGGGGCTGACCGGGGAGCTGTTTTTT.

This clone was seen only once. The CDR3 sequence is CASSLLFRTEAFF. The CDR3 DNA reads as TGTGCCAGCAGTTTACTTTTCCGCACTGAAGCTTTCTTT. The rearrangement links TRBV28 to TRBJ1-1; D gene uncertain. The V gene's germline CDR1 is MDHEN and CDR2 SYDVKM. This CDR3 has 13 amino acids. Trimming pared 2 bases from V and 4 bases from J, leaving 8 bases between.

Concerning this clone: A much larger clone lies a single base off, so this may be a read error. V and J are TRBV19 and TRBJ2-7; TRBD2 matches 7 bases. The germline V gene encodes CDR1 LNHDA and CDR2 SQIVND (reference sequence). The trim removed 9 bases at V and 3 bases at J, leaving 17 bases unmatched. The CDR3 has 16 residues. CDR3 nucleotide sequence: TGTGCCAGGACAAACCGGCGGGGGAATATCAACTACGAGCAGTACTTC. Its translation is CARTNRRGNINYEQYF. The complete variable domain, with remaining parts taken from reference TRBV19 and TRBJ2-7, reads DGGITQSPKYLFRKEGQNVTLSCEQNLNHDAMYWYRQDPGQGLRLIYYSQIVNDFQKGDIAEGYSVSREKKESFPLTVTSAQKNPTAFYLCARTNRRGNINYEQYFGPGTRLTVT.